These T cell receptor beta chains were read from a single sample in a study of T-cell memory formation after mild COVID-19. TCRdb recomputed calls from the 5' RACE reads with MiXCR, one row per CDR3 protein. Among hundreds of thousands of distinct CDR3 sequences listed, about 22% were seen once. Sequences were obtained from PBMCs or a T cell subset sorted from them (not recorded which). The source is an adult woman who had mild COVID-19 (a few samples of this study predate the infection). Cell type and time point are not known. The CDR3 runs from the conserved cysteine through the conserved F or W. Fields, in order: V gene, D gene, J gene, clone size, CDR3 DNA, CDR3 protein. D genes are given only for firm matches. The listing skips clone size in some rows; elsewhere it reads once, few, many or a size class.

>TRBV5-1|NA|TRBJ2-1|few
TGCGCCAGCAGCTTAGAGCGGGTTTACAATGAGCAGTTCTTC
CASSLERVYNEQFF
>TRBV12-3/TRBV12-4|TRBD1|TRBJ1-5|NA
TGTGCCAGCAGTTTGGGACAGGGACTGTACCCCCAGCATTTT
CASSLGQGLYPQHF
>TRBV25-1|NA|TRBJ2-3|NA
TGTGCCAGCAGTGTTTTCGGGTCTAGCACAGATACGCAGTATTTT
CASSVFGSSTDTQYF
>TRBV4-1|TRBD1|TRBJ1-5|NA
TGCGCCAGCAGCCAAGATTGGACAGGCAGGAATCAGCCCCAGCATTTT
CASSQDWTGRNQPQHF
>TRBV15|NA|TRBJ2-7|few
TGTGCCACCAGCAGAGATCGGTGGGGCGAGCAGTACTTC
CATSRDRWGEQYF
>TRBV30|NA|TRBJ2-5|NA
TGTGCCTGGAGTCCACAGGGAAAGACCCAGTACTTC
CAWSPQGKTQYF
>TRBV20-1|NA|TRBJ2-1|NA
TGCAGTGCTTGGGGTTTTAGAAATGAGCAGTTCTTC
CSAWGFRNEQFF
>TRBV20-1|TRBD2|TRBJ2-7|few
TGCAGTGCTAGAGATATTTCTAGCGGGTCCTACGAGCAGTACTTC
CSARDISSGSYEQYF
>TRBV14|NA|TRBJ2-1|once
TGTGCCAGCAGCCGTTTCTTCAGGAGCTCCTACAATGAGCAGTTCTTC
CASSRFFRSSYNEQFF
>TRBV6-6|NA|TRBJ2-1|few
TGTGCCAGCAGTTATGAATTGAGCTCCTACAATGAGCAGTTCTTC
CASSYELSSYNEQFF
>TRBV6-1|NA|TRBJ1-2|NA
TGTGCCAGCATCCCCGGACAGAACTATGGCTACACCTTC
CASIPGQNYGYTF
>TRBV27|NA|TRBJ1-2|NA
TGTGCCGCAAAGTTTGACGAGTCAAAAGTTGGAGTCTATGGCTACACCTTC
CAAKFDESKVGVYGYTF
>TRBV23-1|TRBD2|TRBJ2-3|NA
TGCGCCAGCAGTCTCACGGCCCATTGCGGGACTAGCGGGAGAGGAGCTACAGATACGCAGTATTTT
CASSLTAHCGTSGRGATDTQYF
>TRBV15|NA|TRBJ2-1|NA
TGTGCCACCAGCAGGGACATCGTAGGAGGGGATGAGCAGTTCTTC
CATSRDIVGGDEQFF
>TRBV21-1|NA|TRBJ1-2|NA
TGTGCCAGCAGCAAAGGGGCGGGGGCGAACTATGGCTACACCTTC
CASSKGAGANYGYTF
>TRBV15|TRBD2|TRBJ2-3|NA
TGTGCCACCAGCAGGTCTGCCACGGGGGGGATCTCTAGCACAGATACGCAGTATTTT
CATSRSATGGISSTDTQYF
>TRBV20-1|TRBD2|TRBJ2-3|few
TGCAGTGCTACAAGCATAGCGGGAGGGCTCAGGGATACGCAGTATTTT
CSATSIAGGLRDTQYF
>TRBV4-2|TRBD2|TRBJ2-7|NA
TGTGCCAGCAGCCAAACTAGCGGGGGGGCAGAAGAGCAGTACTTC
CASSQTSGGAEEQYF
>TRBV5-5|NA|TRBJ2-2|NA
TGTGCCAGCAGCTGGGAGAACACCGGGGAGCTGTTTTTT
CASSWENTGELFF
>TRBV6-2/TRBV6-3|TRBD2|TRBJ2-7|few
TGTGCCAGCAGCCCTGCTAGCGGGAGACTCGGCGAGCAGTACTTC
CASSPASGRLGEQYF
>TRBV5-6|TRBD2|TRBJ2-3|NA
TGTGCCAGCCTTTTAGCGGGAGGGAGCCCAGATACGCAGTATTTT
CASLLAGGSPDTQYF